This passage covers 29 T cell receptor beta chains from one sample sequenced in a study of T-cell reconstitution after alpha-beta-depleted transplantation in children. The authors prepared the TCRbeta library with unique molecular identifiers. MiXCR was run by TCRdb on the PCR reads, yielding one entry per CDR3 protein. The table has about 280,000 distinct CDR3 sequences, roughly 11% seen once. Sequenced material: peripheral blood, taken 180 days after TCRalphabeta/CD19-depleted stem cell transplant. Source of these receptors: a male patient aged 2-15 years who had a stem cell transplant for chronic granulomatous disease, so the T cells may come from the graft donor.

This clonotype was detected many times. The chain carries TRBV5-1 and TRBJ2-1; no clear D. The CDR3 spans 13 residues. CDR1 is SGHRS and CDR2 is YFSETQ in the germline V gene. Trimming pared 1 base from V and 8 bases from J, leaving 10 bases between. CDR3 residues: CASSLLDGDEQFF. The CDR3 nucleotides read TGCGCCAGCAGCTTGTTGGACGGCGATGAGCAGTTCTTC.

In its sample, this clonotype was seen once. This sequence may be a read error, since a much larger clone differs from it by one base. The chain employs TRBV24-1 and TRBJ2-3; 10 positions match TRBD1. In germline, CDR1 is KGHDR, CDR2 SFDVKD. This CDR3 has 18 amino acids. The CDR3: CANSLPWDRGSSTDTQYF. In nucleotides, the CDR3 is TGTGCCAACAGTCTACCTTGGGACAGGGGATCTAGCACAGATACGCAGTATTTT.

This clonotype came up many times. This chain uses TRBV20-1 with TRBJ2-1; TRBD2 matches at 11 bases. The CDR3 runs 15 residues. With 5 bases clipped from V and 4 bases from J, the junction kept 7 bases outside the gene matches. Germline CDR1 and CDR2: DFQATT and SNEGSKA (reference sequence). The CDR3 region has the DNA TGCAGTGCTGCCCCACTAGCGGGAGTTTACAATGAGCAGTTCTTC. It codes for CSAAPLAGVYNEQFF.

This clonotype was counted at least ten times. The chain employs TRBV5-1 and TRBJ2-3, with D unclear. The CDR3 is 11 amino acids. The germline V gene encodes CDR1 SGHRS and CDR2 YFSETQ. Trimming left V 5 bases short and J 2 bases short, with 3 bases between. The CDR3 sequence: CASRTTDTQYF. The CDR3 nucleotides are TGCGCCAGCAGGACCACAGATACGCAGTATTTT.

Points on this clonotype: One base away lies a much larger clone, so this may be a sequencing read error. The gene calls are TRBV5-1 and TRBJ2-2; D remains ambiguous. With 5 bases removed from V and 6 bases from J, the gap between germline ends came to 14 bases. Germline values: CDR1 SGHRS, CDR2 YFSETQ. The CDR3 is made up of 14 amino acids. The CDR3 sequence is CASRLRTKAGELFF. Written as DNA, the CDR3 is TGCGCCAGCAGACTACGGACGAAGGCCGGGGAGCTGTTTTTT.

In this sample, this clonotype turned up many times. The CDR3 DNA is TGCAGCGTTGAAGGTACCAACGGGCAGTACTTC. Translated, it gives CSVEGTNGQYF. This chain links TRBV29-1 with TRBJ2-7; D is unclear. Per germline, CDR1 SQVTM and CDR2 ANQGSEA. The germline V and J ends were trimmed by 1 base and 9 bases, with 10 bases remaining between them. CDR3 size: 11 residues.

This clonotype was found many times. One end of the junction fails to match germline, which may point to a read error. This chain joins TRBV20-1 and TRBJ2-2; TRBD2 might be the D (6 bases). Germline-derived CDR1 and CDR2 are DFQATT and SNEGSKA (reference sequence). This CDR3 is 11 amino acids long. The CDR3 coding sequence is TGCAGTGCTCCCCGCCCCGGGGGGCTGTTTTTT. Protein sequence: CSAPRPGGLFF.

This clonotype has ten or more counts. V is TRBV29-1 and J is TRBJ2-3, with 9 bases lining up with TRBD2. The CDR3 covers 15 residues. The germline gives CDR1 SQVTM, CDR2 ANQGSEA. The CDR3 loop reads CSGEGGLAKRDTQYF. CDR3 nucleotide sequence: TGCAGTGGGGAAGGAGGACTAGCGAAGAGGGATACGCAGTATTTT.

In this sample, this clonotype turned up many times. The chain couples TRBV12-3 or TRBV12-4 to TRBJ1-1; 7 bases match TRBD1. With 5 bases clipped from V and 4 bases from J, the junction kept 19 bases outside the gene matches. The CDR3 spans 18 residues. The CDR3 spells CASSHLGTVFYPRTEAFF. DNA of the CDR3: TGTGCCAGCAGTCACCTCGGGACAGTCTTTTACCCTCGCACTGAAGCTTTCTTT.

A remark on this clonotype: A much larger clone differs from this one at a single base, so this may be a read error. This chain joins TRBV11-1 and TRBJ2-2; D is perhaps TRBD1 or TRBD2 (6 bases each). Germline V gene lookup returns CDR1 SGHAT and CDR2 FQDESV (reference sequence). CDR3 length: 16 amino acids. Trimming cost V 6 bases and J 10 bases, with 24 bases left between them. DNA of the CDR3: TGTGCCAGCAGTCACGGGGGACACCAGATCCCCGTGGAGCTGTTTTTT. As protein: CASSHGGHQIPVELFF. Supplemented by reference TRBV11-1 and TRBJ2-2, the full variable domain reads EAEVAQSPRYKITEKSQAVAFWCDPISGHATLYWYRQILGQGPELLVQFQDESVVDDSQLPKDRFSAERLKGVDSTLKIQPAELGDSAMYLCASSHGGHQIPVELFFGEGSRLTVL.

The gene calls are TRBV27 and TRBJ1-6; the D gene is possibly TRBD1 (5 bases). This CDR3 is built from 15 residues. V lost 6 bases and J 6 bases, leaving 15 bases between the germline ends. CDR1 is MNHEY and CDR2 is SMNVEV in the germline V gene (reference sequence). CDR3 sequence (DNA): TGTGCCAGCAGGAGGGACGGCCTCTCTAATTCACCCCTCCACTTT. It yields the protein CASRRDGLSNSPLHF.

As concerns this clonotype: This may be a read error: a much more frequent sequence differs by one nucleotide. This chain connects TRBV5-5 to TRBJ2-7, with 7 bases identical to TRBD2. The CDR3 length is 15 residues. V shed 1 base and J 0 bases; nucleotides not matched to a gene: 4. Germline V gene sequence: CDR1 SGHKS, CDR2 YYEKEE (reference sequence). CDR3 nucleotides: TGTGCCAGCAGCTTGTGGCTAGCGGACTCCTACGAGCAGTACTTC. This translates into CASSLWLADSYEQYF.

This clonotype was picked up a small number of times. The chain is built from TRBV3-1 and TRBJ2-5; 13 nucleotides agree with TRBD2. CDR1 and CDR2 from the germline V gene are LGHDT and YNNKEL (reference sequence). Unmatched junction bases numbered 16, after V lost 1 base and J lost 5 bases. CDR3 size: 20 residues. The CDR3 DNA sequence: TGTGCCAGCAGCCAAGGAGGGACTAGCGGGAATTGGGGCCTTCGGGAGACCCAGTACTTC. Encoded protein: CASSQGGTSGNWGLRETQYF.

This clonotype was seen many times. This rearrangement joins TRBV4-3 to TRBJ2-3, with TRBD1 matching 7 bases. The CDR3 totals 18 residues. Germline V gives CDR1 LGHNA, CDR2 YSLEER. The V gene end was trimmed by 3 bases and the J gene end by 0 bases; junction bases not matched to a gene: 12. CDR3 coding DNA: TGCGCCAGCAGCCAGCGAAGGTGGTACAGGGGAAGCACAGATACGCAGTATTTT. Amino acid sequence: CASSQRRWYRGSTDTQYF.

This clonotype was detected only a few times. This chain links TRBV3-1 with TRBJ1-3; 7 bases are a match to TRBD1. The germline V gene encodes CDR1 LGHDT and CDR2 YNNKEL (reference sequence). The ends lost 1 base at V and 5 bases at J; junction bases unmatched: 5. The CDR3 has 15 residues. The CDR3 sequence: CASSQVRGSRNTIYF. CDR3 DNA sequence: TGTGCCAGCAGCCAAGTCAGGGGGTCCCGAAACACCATATATTTT.

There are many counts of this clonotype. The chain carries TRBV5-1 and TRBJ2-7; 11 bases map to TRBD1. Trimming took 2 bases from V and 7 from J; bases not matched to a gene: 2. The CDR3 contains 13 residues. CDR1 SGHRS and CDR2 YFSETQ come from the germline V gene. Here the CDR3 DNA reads TGCGCCAGCAGCTTCGGGACAGGGGGAGAGCAGTACTTC. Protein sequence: CASSFGTGGEQYF.

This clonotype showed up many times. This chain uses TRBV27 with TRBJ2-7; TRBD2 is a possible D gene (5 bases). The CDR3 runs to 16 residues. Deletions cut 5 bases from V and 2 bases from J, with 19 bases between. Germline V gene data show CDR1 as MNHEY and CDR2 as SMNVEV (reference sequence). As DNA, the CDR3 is TGTGCCAGCAGTCCATTCGCGGGCGCCAGAACCTACGAGCAGTACTTC. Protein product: CASSPFAGARTYEQYF.

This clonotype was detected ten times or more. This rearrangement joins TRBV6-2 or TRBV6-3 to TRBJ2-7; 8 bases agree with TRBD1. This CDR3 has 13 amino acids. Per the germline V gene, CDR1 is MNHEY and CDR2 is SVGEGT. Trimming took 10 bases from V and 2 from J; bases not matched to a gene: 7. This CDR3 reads CATSDRATYEQYF. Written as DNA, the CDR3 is TGTGCCACCTCGGACAGGGCAACCTACGAGCAGTACTTC.

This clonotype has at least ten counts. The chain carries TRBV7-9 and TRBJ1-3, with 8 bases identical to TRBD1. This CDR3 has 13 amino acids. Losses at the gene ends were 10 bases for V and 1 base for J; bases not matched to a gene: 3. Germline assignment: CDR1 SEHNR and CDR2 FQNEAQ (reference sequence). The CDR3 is CAINRGSGNTIYF. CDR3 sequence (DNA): TGTGCCATCAACAGGGGGTCTGGAAACACCATATATTTT. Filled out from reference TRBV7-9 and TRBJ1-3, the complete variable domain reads DTGVSQNPRHKITKRGQNVTFRCDPISEHNRLYWYRQTLGQGPEFLTYFQNEAQLEKSRLLSDRFSAERPKGSFSTLEIQRTEQGDSAMYLCAINRGSGNTIYFGEGSWLTVV.

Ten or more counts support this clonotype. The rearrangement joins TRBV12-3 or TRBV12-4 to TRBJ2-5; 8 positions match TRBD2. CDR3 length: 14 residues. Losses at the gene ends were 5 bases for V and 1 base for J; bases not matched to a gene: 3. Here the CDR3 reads CASSPGGAQETQYF. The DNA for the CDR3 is TGTGCCAGCAGTCCGGGGGGGGCCCAAGAGACCCAGTACTTC.

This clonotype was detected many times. CDR3 residues: CASSRDLNEKLFF. The CDR3 DNA reads TGCGCCAGCAGCAGGGACCTAAATGAAAAACTGTTTTTT. V gene TRBV5-1 combines with J gene TRBJ1-4, with a possible D match to TRBD1 (5 bases). The ends were cut back, 4 bases at V and 5 bases at J, with 9 bases in the middle. The CDR3 has 13 residues. Germline V gene data show CDR1 as SGHRS and CDR2 as YFSETQ. The variable domain in full, completed from reference TRBV5-1 and TRBJ1-4, reads KAGVTQTPRYLIKTRGQQVTLSCSPISGHRSVSWYQQTPGQGLQFLFEYFSETQRNKGNFPGRFSGRQFSNSRSEMNVSTLELGDSALYLCASSRDLNEKLFFGSGTQLSVL.

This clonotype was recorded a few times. CDR3 region: CASSLTVYQETQYF. The DNA of the CDR3 is TGTGCCAGCAGCTTAACAGTCTACCAAGAGACCCAGTACTTC. V is TRBV28 and J is TRBJ2-5; D call uncertain. The V end lost 6 bases, the J end lost 0 bases, and 11 bases lay between the germline ends. This CDR3 is built from 14 residues. Germline values: CDR1 MDHEN, CDR2 SYDVKM.

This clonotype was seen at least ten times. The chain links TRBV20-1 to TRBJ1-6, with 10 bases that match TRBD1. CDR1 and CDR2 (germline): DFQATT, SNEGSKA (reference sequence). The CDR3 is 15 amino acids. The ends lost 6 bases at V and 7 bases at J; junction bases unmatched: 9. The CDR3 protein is CSANLGTGVNSPLHF. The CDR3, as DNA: TGCAGTGCAAACTTGGGGACAGGGGTAAATTCACCCCTCCACTTT.

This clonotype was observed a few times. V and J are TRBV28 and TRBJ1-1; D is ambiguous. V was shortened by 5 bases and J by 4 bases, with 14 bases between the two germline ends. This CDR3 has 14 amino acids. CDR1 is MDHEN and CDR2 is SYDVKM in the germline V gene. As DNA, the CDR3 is TGTGCCAGCAGTCCCCTGCGGTTTAGCACTGAAGCTTTCTTT. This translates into CASSPLRFSTEAFF.

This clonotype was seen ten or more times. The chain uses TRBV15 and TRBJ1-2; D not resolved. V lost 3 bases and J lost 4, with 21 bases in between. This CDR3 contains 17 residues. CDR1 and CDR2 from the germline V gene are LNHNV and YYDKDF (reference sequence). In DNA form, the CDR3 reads TGTGCCACCAGCAGGGAGGGATTGGGAAGGGAAGGCTATGGCTACACCTTC. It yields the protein CATSREGLGREGYGYTF.

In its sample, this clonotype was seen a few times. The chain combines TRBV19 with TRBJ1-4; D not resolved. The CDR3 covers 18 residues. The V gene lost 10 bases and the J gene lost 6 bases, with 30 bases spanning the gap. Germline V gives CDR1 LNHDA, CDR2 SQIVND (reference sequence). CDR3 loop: CATIQRGDIGKWDEKLFF. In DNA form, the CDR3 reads TGTGCCACCATCCAGCGGGGTGACATAGGAAAGTGGGATGAAAAACTGTTTTTT.

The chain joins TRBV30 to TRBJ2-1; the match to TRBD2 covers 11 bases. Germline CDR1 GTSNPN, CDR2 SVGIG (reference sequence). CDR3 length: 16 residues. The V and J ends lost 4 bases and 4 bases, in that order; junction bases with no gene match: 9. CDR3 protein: CAWKTVGLAAYNEQFF. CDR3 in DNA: TGTGCCTGGAAGACTGTGGGACTAGCGGCATACAATGAGCAGTTCTTC.

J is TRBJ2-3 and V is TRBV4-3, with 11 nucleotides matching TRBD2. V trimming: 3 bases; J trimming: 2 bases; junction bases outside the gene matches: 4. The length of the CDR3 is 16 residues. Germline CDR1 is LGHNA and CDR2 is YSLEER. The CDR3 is CASSHTTSGNTDTQYF. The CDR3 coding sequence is TGCGCCAGCAGCCACACGACTAGCGGGAACACAGATACGCAGTATTTT.

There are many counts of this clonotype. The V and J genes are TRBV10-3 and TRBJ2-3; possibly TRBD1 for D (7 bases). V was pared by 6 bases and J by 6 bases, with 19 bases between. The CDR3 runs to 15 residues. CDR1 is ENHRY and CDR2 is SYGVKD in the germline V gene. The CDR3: CAIREGATQRDTQYF. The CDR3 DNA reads TGTGCCATCAGGGAGGGGGCGACCCAGAGGGATACGCAGTATTTT.